This T cell receptor beta chain emerged from a study of T cell responses to AZD1222 COVID-19 vaccine. On the study more broadly: Pooled together were second doses at about 4 or about 12 weeks.

Germline-derived CDR1 and CDR2 are LGHDT and YNNKEL (reference sequence). This CDR3 spans 16 amino acids. The trim removed 4 bases at V and 10 bases at J, leaving 8 bases unmatched. For this clone: Its antigen is unidentified.

Study results and caveats: Unmutated regions of variants are reportedly targeted by nearly half of spike-specific TCRs. Vaccine-associated CD4 TCRs spanned spike, dominant at 160-218 and 743-854.

Produced via immunoSEQ multiplex PCR; TCRdb's table is partial and in-frame only. The sample includes 55,000 to 65,000 clones, approximately 83% seen only once; the top ten take around 16%. The TCR comes from an adult in good health. Sample: peripheral blood, taken on day 0 of AZD1222 vaccination. The V call is TRBV3-1 (or the pseudogene TRBV3-2), the J call TRBJ1-6; 12 nucleotides match TRBD1. The CDR3 DNA reads TGTGCCAGCAGCCGGGGACAGGGGGCGCCTTTGTCACCCCTCCACTTT. Protein sequence: CASSRGQGAPLSPLHF.